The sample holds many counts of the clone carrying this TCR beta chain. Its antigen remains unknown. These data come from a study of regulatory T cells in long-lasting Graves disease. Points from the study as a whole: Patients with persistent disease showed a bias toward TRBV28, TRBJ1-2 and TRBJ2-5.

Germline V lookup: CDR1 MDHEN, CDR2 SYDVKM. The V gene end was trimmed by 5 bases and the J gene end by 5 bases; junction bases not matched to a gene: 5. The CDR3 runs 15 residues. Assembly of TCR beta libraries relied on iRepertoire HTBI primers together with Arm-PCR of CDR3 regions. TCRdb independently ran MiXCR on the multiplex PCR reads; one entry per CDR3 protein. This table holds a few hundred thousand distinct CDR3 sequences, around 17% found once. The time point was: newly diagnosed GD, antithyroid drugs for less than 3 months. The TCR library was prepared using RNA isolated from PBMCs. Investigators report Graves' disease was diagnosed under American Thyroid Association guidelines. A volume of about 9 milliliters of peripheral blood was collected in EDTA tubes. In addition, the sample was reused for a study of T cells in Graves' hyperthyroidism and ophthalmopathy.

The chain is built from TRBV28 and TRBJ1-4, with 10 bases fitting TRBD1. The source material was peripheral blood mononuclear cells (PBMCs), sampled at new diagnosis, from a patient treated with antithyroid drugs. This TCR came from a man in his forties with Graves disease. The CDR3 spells CASSTTGQGNEKLFF. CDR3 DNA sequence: TGTGCCAGCAGTACAACGGGACAGGGGAATGAAAAACTGTTTTTT.